The 32 T cell receptor beta chains below all came from one sample that was sequenced in a study of T cell repertoires in cytomegalovirus infection. TCRdb re-derived calls from the reads in MiXCR, one entry per CDR3 protein. In the table there are approximately 500,000 distinct CDR3 sequences, about 11% of which are singletons. Sequenced: PBMCs. Every receptor here comes from a human donor in good health (CMV status not recorded). Some clones in this sample may be carry-over from other donors' samples.

This clonotype has at least ten counts. The rearrangement uses TRBV10-3 and TRBJ2-3; 11 bases are shared with TRBD2. The CDR3 covers 18 residues. V gave up 11 bases and J gave up 0 bases; unmatched junction bases: 16. Germline CDR1 is ENHRY and CDR2 is SYGVKD. This CDR3 reads CAVGGGLAGSSSTDTQYF. In nucleotides, the CDR3 is TGTGCCGTCGGCGGAGGACTAGCGGGTTCATCTAGCACAGATACGCAGTATTTT.

This clonotype was observed a handful of times. V is TRBV27 and J is TRBJ1-4, with 11 bases lining up with TRBD1. V lost 3 bases to trimming and J lost 8 bases; unmatched junction nucleotides: 2. Germline V CDR1 and CDR2: MNHEY, SMNVEV (reference sequence). This CDR3 spans 14 amino acids. CDR3 region: CASSFGTGGEKLFF. The CDR3, as DNA: TGTGCCAGCAGTTTCGGGACAGGGGGAGAAAAACTGTTTTTT.

This clonotype occurred many times. The genes are TRBV29-1 and TRBJ2-1; D not resolved. The CDR3 spans 12 residues. Germline CDR1 reads SQVTM; CDR2 reads ANQGSEA. The germline V and J ends were trimmed by 7 bases and 10 bases, with 17 bases remaining between them. The CDR3 sequence is CSAVGPTLEQFF. The CDR3 nucleotides are TGCAGCGCAGTCGGGCCTACTCTGGAGCAGTTCTTC.

This clonotype has only a few counts. The chain recombines TRBV3-1 with TRBJ2-1, with D perhaps TRBD2 (7 bases). CDR3 size: 16 residues. CDR1 is LGHDT, CDR2 YNNKEL, per germline (reference sequence). Trimming cost V 6 bases and J 8 bases, with 23 bases left between them. The CDR3 here is CASSPYWAGAVDEQFF. CDR3 coding DNA: TGTGCCAGCAGTCCCTACTGGGCGGGGGCGGTCGATGAGCAGTTCTTC.

Ten or more counts support this clonotype. The V and J genes are TRBV6-5 and TRBJ2-1, with 8 positions matching TRBD2. The CDR3 is 16 residues long. The germline gives CDR1 MNHEY, CDR2 SVGAGI. Trimming cost V 5 bases and J 4 bases; bases outside gene matches: 10. The CDR3 nucleotides are TGTGCCAGCAGTCCCGAACCTAGCGGGCCTTACAATGAGCAGTTCTTC. It translates to CASSPEPSGPYNEQFF.

This clonotype was counted ten times or more. The rearrangement links TRBV18 to TRBJ2-2; D gene uncertain. This CDR3 region has 16 residues. Looked up from germline, CDR1 is KGHSH and CDR2 is LQKENI. V was trimmed by 0 bases and J by 6 bases, leaving 14 bases between them. CDR3 protein: CASSPPGSAVAGELFF. The CDR3 region has the DNA TGTGCCAGCTCACCACCGGGAAGCGCTGTCGCCGGGGAGCTGTTTTTT.

This clonotype occurred many times. CDR3 sequence (DNA): TGTGCCAGCAGCTTAGGTCCGGGGCTAAAGGGCAATGAGCAGTTCTTC. Its translation is CASSLGPGLKGNEQFF. The rearrangement joins TRBV7-2 to TRBJ2-1; possibly TRBD1 or TRBD2 for D (5 bases each). Trimming removed 1 base at V and 6 bases at J, with 16 bases between. The CDR3 runs to 16 residues. Germline loops: CDR1 SGHTA, CDR2 FQGNSA.

The chain combines TRBV20-1 with TRBJ2-3; D unclear. Per germline, CDR1 DFQATT and CDR2 SNEGSKA (reference sequence). The CDR3 contains 13 residues. V dropped 2 bases and J dropped 1 base, with 7 bases sitting between them. CDR3 amino acids: CSARPPRTDTQYF. The CDR3 DNA is TGCAGTGCTAGACCCCCACGCACAGATACGCAGTATTTT.

This clonotype appeared a few times. This chain connects TRBV11-2 to TRBJ2-7; D ambiguous. In germline, CDR1 is SGHAT, CDR2 FQNNGV. V was pared by 5 bases and J by 1 base, with 9 bases between. CDR3 size: 13 residues. CDR3 sequence: CASSPFSSYEQYF. DNA for the CDR3: TGTGCCAGCAGCCCCTTTTCGTCCTACGAGCAGTACTTC.

The table lists this clonotype with many counts. This chain links TRBV19 with TRBJ1-6; the D is unclear. Trimming left V 6 bases short and J 0 bases short, with 6 bases between. The CDR3 has 14 residues. Germline loops: CDR1 LNHDA, CDR2 SQIVND (reference sequence). The CDR3 sequence: CASSETSYNSPLHF. The CDR3 DNA reads TGTGCCAGTAGCGAGACCTCCTATAATTCACCCCTCCACTTT.

This clonotype was observed many times. V usage is TRBV11-2 and J usage is TRBJ2-1; 13 bases line up with TRBD2. The germline V gene has CDR1 SGHAT and CDR2 FQNNGV. The CDR3 sequence is 14 residues long. V dropped 5 bases and J dropped 7; count of bases not matched to a gene: 2. The chain's CDR3 is CASSPGLAGNEQFF. CDR3 DNA sequence: TGTGCCAGCAGCCCGGGACTAGCGGGGAATGAGCAGTTCTTC.

There are many counts of this clonotype. The chain links TRBV7-3 to TRBJ2-1; D ambiguous. Germline V gene data show CDR1 as SGHTA and CDR2 as FQGTGA. The CDR3 loop spans 12 amino acids. V lost 5 bases and J 6 bases, leaving 8 bases between the germline ends. The chain's CDR3 is CASSRSPNEQFF. The CDR3 DNA reads TGTGCCAGCAGCCGTTCCCCCAATGAGCAGTTCTTC.

This clonotype showed up many times. This rearrangement joins TRBV28 to TRBJ1-3; a weak D match, TRBD1 (5 bases). CDR1 and CDR2 from the germline V gene are MDHEN and SYDVKM. CDR3 size: 17 residues. Trimming cost V 6 bases and J 4 bases, with 22 bases left between them. In DNA form, the CDR3 reads TGTGCCAGCAGGCCCGCGTTGGGGGAGGCGGCGGGAAACACCATATATTTT. Protein sequence: CASRPALGEAAGNTIYF.

Only a few counts were recorded for this clonotype. A junction end diverges from the germline sequence, so it may reflect a read error. This chain uses TRBV24-1 with TRBJ2-7; 8 nucleotides align to TRBD2. The CDR3 has 12 residues. Per germline, CDR1 KGHDR and CDR2 SFDVKD. DNA for the CDR3: TGTGCCACCAGGGATTCTAGCGGGGAGCAGTACTTC. It translates to CATRDSSGEQYF.

This clonotype was seen a few times. The chain couples TRBV5-6 to TRBJ2-5; 7 bases map to TRBD2. The CDR3 sequence is 14 residues long. With V trimmed by 4 bases and J by 3 bases, 6 bases remained unmatched. Germline V lookup: CDR1 SGHDT, CDR2 YYEEEE. The DNA of the CDR3 is TGTGCCAGCAGCGACGTTCTAGCGGAAGAGACCCAGTACTTC. Its protein product is CASSDVLAEETQYF.

The CDR3 reads CASSEIGIKGPQSTQYF. DNA of the CDR3: TGTGCCAGCAGCGAAATCGGGATTAAAGGCCCACAGAGTACGCAGTATTTT. The chain employs TRBV7-6 and TRBJ2-3; TRBD2 might be the D (5 bases). Trimming cost V 5 bases and J 8 bases, with 26 bases left between them. CDR1 and CDR2 from the germline V gene are SGHVS and FNYEAQ. The length of the CDR3 is 17 residues.

This clonotype was observed at least ten times. This chain joins TRBV7-2 and TRBJ1-5; D is uncertain. The CDR3 has 15 amino acids. With 5 bases removed from V and 3 bases from J, the gap between germline ends came to 14 bases. CDR1 is SGHTA, CDR2 FQGNSA, per germline. The CDR3 region is CASSPSSGSNQPQHF. CDR3 nucleotides: TGTGCCAGCAGCCCCAGTTCGGGGTCCAATCAGCCCCAGCATTTT.

At least ten counts were recorded for this clonotype. The chain links TRBV25-1 to TRBJ2-7; 13 bases align to TRBD2. The CDR3 consists of 16 residues. J lost 6 bases, V lost 3 bases, and 8 bases had no gene match. Germline CDR1 is MGHDK and CDR2 is SYGVNS. CDR3 loop: CASSDPTSGRASEQYF. The CDR3 coding sequence is TGTGCCAGCAGTGATCCTACTAGCGGGAGGGCCTCCGAGCAGTACTTC.

This clonotype was recorded at least ten times. V gene TRBV5-1 combines with J gene TRBJ2-7; 7 bases are shared with TRBD1. This CDR3 comprises 14 residues. The germline gives CDR1 SGHRS, CDR2 YFSETQ. V lost 1 base, J lost 1 base, and 2 bases stayed unmatched. The CDR3 DNA sequence: TGCGCCAGCAGCTTGAGGGGACAGTCCTACGAGCAGTACTTC. Its translation: CASSLRGQSYEQYF.

In its sample, this clonotype was seen many times. At one end the junction does not follow the germline gene, possibly because of a read error. The V call is TRBV5-1, the J call TRBJ2-3, with D perhaps TRBD2 (5 bases). Per the germline V gene, CDR1 is SGHRS and CDR2 is YFSETQ. The length of the CDR3 is 12 residues. CDR3 protein: CASSLARDTQYF. The CDR3 DNA follows: TGTGCCAGCAGCTTAGCGAGAGATACGCAGTATTTT.

The chain recombines TRBV7-9 with TRBJ2-1; D may be TRBD2 (6 bases). The germline V gene encodes CDR1 SEHNR and CDR2 FQNEAQ (reference sequence). The CDR3 has 13 amino acids. V gave up 3 bases and J gave up 8 bases, with 11 bases separating them. Here the CDR3 DNA reads TGTGCCAGCAGCTTCCCCTCTAGCGATGAGCAGTTCTTC. Translated: CASSFPSSDEQFF.

This clonotype showed up many times. The gene calls are TRBV7-9 and TRBJ2-1; 9 positions match TRBD1. CDR1 is SEHNR, CDR2 FQNEAQ, per germline (reference sequence). The V segment lost 1 base and the J segment 4 bases; nucleotides outside the gene matches: 2. This CDR3 comprises 15 residues. DNA of the CDR3: TGTGCCAGCAGCTTAGGGACAGGGGATTACAATGAGCAGTTCTTC. Its protein is CASSLGTGDYNEQFF.

This clonotype was seen ten or more times. The genes are TRBV28 and TRBJ2-3; 12 positions match TRBD2. The V segment lost 5 bases and the J segment 1 base; nucleotides outside the gene matches: 4. The CDR3 is 16 amino acids. Germline CDR1 and CDR2: MDHEN and SYDVKM. The CDR3 bases are TGTGCCAGCAGTCCCCTAGCGGGAGGGGGCACAGATACGCAGTATTTT. Amino acids: CASSPLAGGGTDTQYF.

The sample holds many counts of this clonotype. The genes are TRBV7-3 and TRBJ2-5; D call uncertain. Per the germline V gene, CDR1 is SGHTA and CDR2 is FQGTGA. The CDR3 runs to 15 residues. V gave up 2 bases and J gave up 0 bases, with 10 bases separating them. CDR3 nucleotides: TGTGCCAGCAGCTTATCGGTCGGCTACCAAGAGACCCAGTACTTC. Protein: CASSLSVGYQETQYF.

This clonotype was recorded many times. V gene TRBV11-3 combines with J gene TRBJ2-1; 9 bases are shared with TRBD2. The germline gives CDR1 SGHNT, CDR2 YENEEA. J was trimmed by 4 bases and V by 5 bases; bases with no gene match: 12. The CDR3 totals 17 residues. CDR3 nucleotide sequence: TGTGCCAGCAGCAACGGGGACGCGGGGGGGCTATACAATGAGCAGTTCTTC. Protein sequence: CASSNGDAGGLYNEQFF.

This clonotype occurred many times. The chain employs TRBV6-1 and TRBJ1-5; D is ambiguous. Germline CDR1 MNHNS, CDR2 SASEGT. This CDR3 spans 16 amino acids. Trimming cost V 4 bases and J 0 bases, with 13 bases left between them. Written as DNA, the CDR3 is TGTGCCAGCAGTGTCAGGCCTTGGAATAGCAATCAGCCCCAGCATTTT. Protein sequence: CASSVRPWNSNQPQHF.

This clonotype was detected many times. The CDR3 sequence is CASSSGIPEAFF. The CDR3 DNA reads as TGTGCCAGCAGTTCCGGGATACCTGAAGCTTTCTTT. The gene calls are TRBV28 and TRBJ1-1, with no clear D. V lost 4 bases and J lost 6, with 9 bases in between. This CDR3 comprises 12 residues. Germline loops: CDR1 MDHEN, CDR2 SYDVKM. Full variable domain (outside the CDR3, taken from reference TRBV28 and TRBJ1-1): DVKVTQSSRYLVKRTGEKVFLECVQDMDHENMFWYRQDPGLGLRLIYFSYDVKMKEKGDIPEGYSVSREKKERFSLILESASTNQTSMYLCASSSGIPEAFFGQGTRLTVV.

This clonotype was seen once. This sequence joins TRBV20-1 and TRBJ2-5; D possibly corresponds to TRBD2 (5 bases). V lost 7 bases and J 2 bases, leaving 8 bases between the germline ends. There are 11 residues in the CDR3. Germline-derived CDR1 and CDR2 are DFQATT and SNEGSKA (reference sequence). For the CDR3, the DNA is TGCAGTGGACTAATACAAGAGACCCAGTACTTC. Its protein product is CSGLIQETQYF.

Many counts were recorded for this clonotype. The chain employs TRBV6-1 and TRBJ2-5; D is perhaps TRBD2 (6 bases). V was trimmed by 4 bases and J by 4 bases, leaving 13 bases between them. Looked up from germline, CDR1 is MNHNS and CDR2 is SASEGT. The CDR3 is 14 residues long. As DNA, the CDR3 is TGTGCCAGCAGTGCTCCGGGACTCCCAGAGACCCAGTACTTC. As protein: CASSAPGLPETQYF.

In its sample, this clonotype was seen a few times. This sequence joins TRBV6-2 or TRBV6-3 and TRBJ1-1; D not resolved. V lost 7 bases and J 1 base, leaving 13 bases between the germline ends. This CDR3 is built from 14 residues. Germline lookup yields CDR1 MNHEY and CDR2 SVGEGT. The CDR3 reads CASIKDGGNTEAFF. The CDR3 nucleotides read TGTGCCAGCATCAAGGACGGAGGGAACACTGAAGCTTTCTTT.

The chain uses TRBV20-1 and TRBJ1-6, with TRBD1 as a possible D gene (6 bases). The CDR3 covers 12 residues. Germline assignment: CDR1 DFQATT and CDR2 SNEGSKA (reference sequence). V was trimmed by 7 bases and J by 10 bases, leaving 14 bases between them. The CDR3 is CSVVQGNSPLHF. The CDR3 DNA is TGCAGTGTTGTACAGGGAAACTCACCCCTCCACTTT.

In this sample, this clonotype turned up many times. The chain carries TRBV7-6 and TRBJ2-3; 10 bases match TRBD2. The germline V gene has CDR1 SGHVS and CDR2 FNYEAQ. J lost 3 bases, V lost 5 bases, and 8 bases had no gene match. CDR3 length equals 16 residues. CDR3 sequence reads: CASSQGTSAGTDTQYF. DNA for the CDR3: TGTGCCAGCAGCCAAGGGACTAGCGCTGGGACAGATACGCAGTATTTT. The whole variable domain, remainder taken from reference TRBV7-6 and TRBJ2-3, is GAGVSQSPRYKVTKRGQDVALRCDPISGHVSLYWYRQALGQGPEFLTYFNYEAQQDKSGLPNDRFSAERPEGSISTLTIQRTEQRDSAMYRCASSQGTSAGTDTQYFGPGTRLTVL.